The entry below describes one T cell receptor beta chain. Antigen unknown. This sample is part of a study of shared clonotypes between healthy human individuals. Assay used: immunoSEQ multiplex PCR; TCRdb lists only in-frame clones, some missing. The sample lists about 960,000 clones; around 80% were seen once. Overall study results and limits: Generally, naive subsets came out with larger estimated richness than memory subsets.

This CDR3 spans 12 amino acids. Germline CDR1 MNHNS, CDR2 SASEGT. V was trimmed by 3 bases and J by 6 bases, leaving 7 bases between them. The study enrolled healthy HIV-negative adults without recent acute infections or vaccinations as donors. The chain couples TRBV6-1 to TRBJ2-3; tentatively, D is TRBD2 (6 bases). The clonotype originates from a man in his late teens or twenties in good health. What was sequenced was memory CD4+ T cells sorted from blood. The sample's subset: CD45RA-negative fraction. The CDR3 DNA follows: TGTGCCAGCAGTGAGCGGGGCGATACGCAGTATTTT. Encoded protein: CASSERGDTQYF.